These 29 T cell receptor beta chains were sequenced from one sample in a study of T cell responses to AZD1222 COVID-19 vaccine. The data were produced by immunoSEQ multiplex PCR, yet TCRdb's version contains in-frame clones alone and is incomplete. The repertoire consists of approximately 110,000 clones, with under 90% occurring once and the leading ten covering nearly 4.5%. This specimen consisted of peripheral blood, obtained on day 0 of AZD1222 vaccination. The receptors stem from an adult in good health.

This clone was found once. CDR3 protein: CATSDTNGGNPGYEQYF. The CDR3 region has the DNA TGTGCCACCAGTGACACAAATGGGGGAAACCCGGGCTACGAGCAGTACTTC. The chain employs TRBV24-1 and TRBJ2-7; either TRBD1 or TRBD2 may fit D (5 bases each). Deletions cut 4 bases from V and 3 bases from J, with 21 bases between. The CDR3 runs 17 residues. Looked up from germline, CDR1 is KGHDR and CDR2 is SFDVKD.

The chain has TRBV11-2 and TRBJ1-2, with TRBD1 as a possible D gene (6 bases). The CDR3 has 16 amino acids. V shed 0 bases and J shed 2 bases, with 13 bases lying between them. CDR1 SGHAT and CDR2 FQNNGV come from the germline V gene. The CDR3 reads CASSLDRPGVNYGYTF. The CDR3 nucleotides read TGTGCCAGCAGCTTAGATCGGCCAGGGGTAAACTATGGCTACACCTTC.

The rearrangement links TRBV5-6 to TRBJ2-1, with TRBD1 matching 7 bases. V lost 7 bases, J lost 4 bases, and 5 bases stayed unmatched. Germline V gene data show CDR1 as SGHDT and CDR2 as YYEEEE. This CDR3 spans 13 amino acids. The CDR3 reads CASGQDKYNEQFF. Written as DNA, the CDR3 is TGTGCCAGCGGACAGGACAAATACAATGAGCAGTTCTTC.

The CDR3 reads CASSLGQGRVQPQHF. CDR3 coding DNA: TGTGCCAGCAGCTTAGGACAGGGCCGGGTTCAGCCCCAGCATTTT. J is TRBJ1-5 and V is TRBV6-2 or TRBV6-3, with TRBD1 matching over 8 bases. The J segment lost 6 bases and the V segment lost 6 bases, leaving 10 bases of the junction unmatched. This CDR3 is 15 amino acids long. Germline V gene lookup returns CDR1 MNHEY and CDR2 SVGEGT.

V usage is TRBV5-1 and J usage is TRBJ1-2; 10 bases are shared with TRBD1. This CDR3 has 14 residues. V shed 0 bases and J 6 bases; nucleotides not matched to a gene: 2. Germline CDR1 reads SGHRS; CDR2 reads YFSETQ. The chain's CDR3 is CASSLGGTGDGYTF. The CDR3 DNA reads TGCGCCAGCAGCTTGGGTGGGACAGGGGATGGCTACACCTTC.

V usage is TRBV19 and J usage is TRBJ1-1; D ambiguous. Germline lookup yields CDR1 LNHDA and CDR2 SQIVND (reference sequence). There are 12 residues in the CDR3. Trimming removed 8 bases from V and 4 bases from J, with 11 bases in between. CDR3: CASPSPSTEAFF. The CDR3 DNA reads TGTGCCAGTCCGTCTCCGTCCACTGAAGCTTTCTTT.

J is TRBJ2-7 and V is TRBV12-3 or TRBV12-4; 8 nucleotides agree with TRBD2. V shed 2 bases and J 7 bases; nucleotides not matched to a gene: 4. This CDR3 is 13 amino acids long. CDR3 sequence: CASSLFPGGEQYF. DNA for the CDR3: TGTGCCAGCAGTTTATTCCCGGGAGGGGAGCAGTACTTC.

This CDR3 is CASSQGVRHIRVGSPLHF. CDR3 in DNA: TGCGCCAGCAGCCAAGGGGTCAGGCACATCAGGGTCGGTTCACCCCTCCACTTT. This chain joins TRBV4-1 and TRBJ1-6; D may be TRBD1 (5 bases). Between the trimmed V and J ends, which lost 1 base and 9 bases, there was a span of 22 bases. CDR1 and CDR2 from the germline V gene are MGHRA and YSYEKL. The CDR3 extends over 18 amino acids.

In DNA form, the CDR3 reads TGCGCCAGCAGCATTTCCGAGTCCGAGGAGACCCAGTACTTC. This codes for CASSISESEETQYF. The V gene is TRBV5-1, the J gene TRBJ2-5; the D is unclear. Trimming cost V 4 bases and J 5 bases, with 15 bases left between them. Germline V gene lookup returns CDR1 SGHRS and CDR2 YFSETQ. This CDR3 has 14 residues.

The V gene is TRBV10-2, the J gene TRBJ1-6; a possible D gene is TRBD1 (6 bases). Trimming left V 0 bases short and J 10 bases short, with 13 bases between. This CDR3 comprises 15 residues. Germline assignment: CDR1 WSHSY and CDR2 SAAADI. CDR3: CASSESGGGASPLHF. Here the CDR3 DNA reads TGCGCCAGCAGTGAGTCGGGGGGGGGCGCGTCACCCCTCCACTTT.

CDR3 residues: CASSQTGRQETQYF. CDR3 nucleotides: TGCGCCAGCAGCCAGACGGGACGACAAGAGACCCAGTACTTC. This sequence joins TRBV4-1 and TRBJ2-5, with D perhaps being TRBD1 or TRBD2 (5 bases each). This CDR3 is 14 amino acids long. Trimming removed 3 bases at V and 2 bases at J, with 10 bases between. The germline V gene has CDR1 MGHRA and CDR2 YSYEKL.

The rearrangement uses TRBV5-1 and TRBJ2-1; the match to TRBD1 covers 8 bases. Per the germline V gene, CDR1 is SGHRS and CDR2 is YFSETQ. The CDR3 runs 17 residues. Trimming took 1 base from V and 3 from J; bases not matched to a gene: 9. The CDR3 nucleotides are TGCGCCAGCAGCTTGTCAGGGGGCCCCAGCTTCTACAATGAGCAGTTCTTC. Its translation: CASSLSGGPSFYNEQFF.

As DNA, the CDR3 is TGTGCCAGCAGTTTGGGACTAGCGAGAGATACGCAGTATTTT. Amino acids: CASSLGLARDTQYF. J is TRBJ2-3 and V is TRBV27, with TRBD2 matching over 10 bases. CDR1 and CDR2 from the germline V gene are MNHEY and SMNVEV (reference sequence). The ends lost 3 bases at V and 5 bases at J; junction bases unmatched: 2. The CDR3 is made up of 14 amino acids.

This sequence joins TRBV18 and TRBJ2-5; D is undetermined. Trimming took 5 bases from V and 8 from J, leaving 15 bases between them. The CDR3 spans 13 residues. The germline V gene has CDR1 KGHSH and CDR2 LQKENI. The CDR3 DNA reads TGTGCCAGCTCATCCGGGCCCGGTGTTACCCAGTACTTC. Protein product: CASSSGPGVTQYF.

The V call is TRBV12-3 or TRBV12-4, the J call TRBJ2-5; D is ambiguous. V lost 4 bases and J 2 bases, leaving 2 bases between the germline ends. CDR3 length: 11 amino acids. CDR3 loop: CASSSQETQYF. DNA of the CDR3: TGTGCCAGCAGTTCACAAGAGACCCAGTACTTC.

The J gene is TRBJ1-2, the V gene TRBV3-1 (or the pseudogene TRBV3-2); maybe TRBD1 (5 bases). The ends were cut back, 5 bases at V and 4 bases at J, with 11 bases in the middle. The V gene's germline CDR1 is LGHDT and CDR2 YNNKEL (reference sequence). The CDR3 is 13 residues long. The CDR3 sequence: CASSGAGVYGYTF. Written as DNA, the CDR3 is TGTGCCAGCAGCGGGGCGGGGGTCTATGGCTACACCTTC.

The rearrangement links TRBV4-1 to TRBJ2-7; D gene unclear. Trimming took off 1 base at V and 3 bases at J, with 19 bases between the two ends. CDR1 and CDR2 (germline): MGHRA, YSYEKL. This CDR3 is built from 17 residues. The CDR3 is CASSQGLFSARNYEQYF. CDR3 DNA: TGCGCCAGCAGCCAAGGGCTTTTCTCGGCGCGTAACTACGAGCAGTACTTC.

The chain employs TRBV30 and TRBJ1-3; maybe TRBD1 (5 bases). Between the trimmed V and J ends, which lost 1 base and 5 bases, there was a span of 15 bases. This CDR3 is built from 15 residues. CDR1 is GTSNPN, CDR2 SVGIG, per germline (reference sequence). CDR3 protein: CAWSAQGDRRNTIYF. The CDR3, as DNA: TGTGCCTGGAGTGCTCAAGGGGATCGGAGAAACACCATATATTTT.

The genes are TRBV21-1 and TRBJ2-7. TRBV21-1 is shown as a pseudogene. The CDR3 contains 15 residues. The CDR3 sequence is CARGDVTSADYEQYF. The CDR3 DNA sequence: TGTGCCAGGGGGGACGTAACGAGCGCAGACTACGAGCAGTACTTC.

The genes are TRBV12-3 or TRBV12-4 and TRBJ2-2; D not certain. Deletions cut 6 bases from V and 4 bases from J, with 9 bases between. This CDR3 is built from 13 residues. DNA for the CDR3: TGTGCCAGCAGGAAAACGTCCACCGGGGAGCTGTTTTTT. This translates into CASRKTSTGELFF.

This chain joins TRBV12-3 or TRBV12-4 and TRBJ2-1, with D hard to call. This CDR3 is 13 amino acids long. Deletions cut 3 bases from V and 5 bases from J, with 8 bases between. CDR3: CASSFSPNNEQFF. CDR3 coding DNA: TGTGCCAGCAGTTTTTCCCCGAACAATGAGCAGTTCTTC.

The rearrangement uses TRBV29-1 and TRBJ1-2; 8 bases align to TRBD1. From germline, CDR1 is SQVTM and CDR2 ANQGSEA. CDR3 length equals 13 residues. Trimming cost V 4 bases and J 1 base; bases outside gene matches: 2. As DNA, the CDR3 is TGCAGCGTTGTCGGACAGGGTAACTATGGCTACACCTTC. Translated, it gives CSVVGQGNYGYTF.

This clone was observed a few times. The chain joins TRBV2 to TRBJ2-3; no definite D call. Germline V gene sequence: CDR1 SNHLY, CDR2 FYNNEI. This CDR3 spans 17 amino acids. Trimming shortened V by 1 base and J by 0 bases, and 14 bases separated the two germline ends. CDR3 sequence reads: CASSEVATTSSTDTQYF. CDR3 nucleotides: TGTGCCAGCAGTGAAGTGGCGACAACCTCTAGCACAGATACGCAGTATTTT.

The rearrangement joins TRBV29-1 to TRBJ1-6, with TRBD1 identical over 9 bases. Unmatched junction bases numbered 4, after V lost 6 bases and J lost 7 bases. Germline V gene data show CDR1 as SQVTM and CDR2 as ANQGSEA. The CDR3 sequence is 13 residues long. This chain's CDR3 is CSVGQGGNSPLHF. The CDR3 coding sequence is TGCAGCGTGGGACAGGGAGGGAATTCACCCCTCCACTTT.

The rearrangement uses TRBV11-2 and TRBJ2-7; 13 bases line up with TRBD2. V lost 5 bases to trimming and J lost 0 bases; unmatched junction nucleotides: 4. The length of the CDR3 is 16 residues. Germline CDR1 and CDR2: SGHAT and FQNNGV. CDR3 in DNA: TGTGCCAGCAGCCCGTGGACTAGCGGGAGCTCCTACGAGCAGTACTTC. Its translation is CASSPWTSGSSYEQYF.

The chain is built from TRBV19 and TRBJ1-5, with TRBD1 as a possible D gene (5 bases). This CDR3 spans 15 amino acids. V was clipped by 1 base and J by 6 bases, with 13 bases between them. Germline values: CDR1 LNHDA, CDR2 SQIVND (reference sequence). Written as DNA, the CDR3 is TGTGCCAGTAGTATAGGGGGGACCCGGGTTCAGCCCCAGCATTTT. Translation: CASSIGGTRVQPQHF.

This clone has a single count. The chain has TRBV28 and TRBJ1-3; a weak D match, TRBD1 (6 bases). The CDR3 runs to 15 residues. Trimming took off 5 bases at V and 0 bases at J, with 11 bases between the two ends. Germline CDR1 reads MDHEN; CDR2 reads SYDVKM. The CDR3 bases are TGTGCCAGCAGTCAGACAGGACCCTCTGGAAACACCATATATTTT. This codes for CASSQTGPSGNTIYF.

The V gene is TRBV6-5, the J gene TRBJ1-6; no reliable D call. The germline V gene has CDR1 MNHEY and CDR2 SVGAGI. This CDR3 region has 13 residues. V lost 6 bases and J lost 0, with 3 bases in between. CDR3 residues: CASRSSYNSPLHF. The CDR3 region has the DNA TGTGCCAGCAGGAGCTCCTATAATTCACCCCTCCACTTT.

The count of this clone is one. The rearrangement joins TRBV7-7 to TRBJ1-4; 7 bases match TRBD1. V lost 5 bases, J lost 7 bases, and 4 bases stayed unmatched. This CDR3 spans 13 amino acids. Germline-derived CDR1 and CDR2 are SSHAT and FNYEAQ (reference sequence). In DNA form, the CDR3 reads TGTGCCAGCAGCCGACAGGGAGGTGAAAAACTGTTTTTT. This codes for CASSRQGGEKLFF.